These 20 T cell receptor beta chains originate from one sample sequenced in a study of blood T cell repertoires in COVID-19. TCRdb's copy holds only in-frame clones and misses some; the assay was immunoSEQ multiplex PCR. This table holds over 250,000 clones, 80% to 95% found once. Input material: PBMCs or T cells enriched from blood (not recorded which). Source of these receptors: a woman aged 25 to 39 who had recovered from COVID-19.

In its sample, this clone was seen once. The chain recombines TRBV9 with TRBJ1-4; tentatively, D is TRBD1 (6 bases). The CDR3 totals 14 residues. Germline CDR1 and CDR2: SGDLS and YYNGEE. Trimming took off 0 bases at V and 4 bases at J, with 7 bases between the two ends. In DNA form, the CDR3 reads TGTGCCAGCAGCGTAGGAGGGGGTAATGAAAAACTGTTTTTT. Amino acid sequence: CASSVGGGNEKLFF.

This sequence joins TRBV27 and TRBJ1-2, with unresolved D. The V and J ends lost 5 bases and 6 bases respectively, with 10 bases between them. This CDR3 contains 12 residues. CDR1 is MNHEY and CDR2 is SMNVEV in the germline V gene (reference sequence). The CDR3 region is CASSGRTDGYTF. The CDR3 region has the DNA TGTGCCAGCAGTGGGAGGACGGATGGCTACACCTTC.

The CDR3 DNA reads TGTGCCAGCAGTTACTCTCGGGGGGCCGACCAAGAGACCCAGTACTTC. It specifies CASSYSRGADQETQYF. The chain is built from TRBV6-5 and TRBJ2-5, with D possibly matching TRBD2 (7 bases). The V gene's germline CDR1 is MNHEY and CDR2 SVGAGI. CDR3 length: 16 amino acids. V gave up 0 bases and J gave up 0 bases, with 11 bases separating them.

This chain connects TRBV28 to TRBJ2-1; 12 bases align to TRBD2. Germline assignment: CDR1 MDHEN and CDR2 SYDVKM. V trimming: 6 bases; J trimming: 0 bases; junction bases outside the gene matches: 6. The CDR3 is 17 residues long. CDR3 sequence (DNA): TGTGCCAGCAGACGGACTAGCGGGACTCCCTCCTACAATGAGCAGTTCTTC. Protein product: CASRRTSGTPSYNEQFF.

This chain uses TRBV5-1 with TRBJ2-5; TRBD2 aligns across 10 bases. Germline assignment: CDR1 SGHRS and CDR2 YFSETQ. V lost 4 bases, J lost 3 bases, and 6 bases stayed unmatched. The CDR3 covers 15 residues. CDR3 in DNA: TGCGCCAGCAGCGTCTCCGGGACTAGCGAAGAGACCCAGTACTTC. Protein: CASSVSGTSEETQYF.

V and J are TRBV19 and TRBJ2-3; D uncertain. The CDR3 is 14 residues long. Between the trimmed V and J ends, which lost 5 bases and 6 bases, there was a span of 15 bases. Germline V gene sequence: CDR1 LNHDA, CDR2 SQIVND (reference sequence). CDR3 protein: CASSLQRSHDTQYF. In DNA form, the CDR3 reads TGTGCCAGTAGTTTACAGAGATCACATGATACGCAGTATTTT.

V is TRBV28 and J is TRBJ2-5, with TRBD2 matching over 7 bases. Looked up from germline, CDR1 is MDHEN and CDR2 is SYDVKM. V lost 7 bases, J lost 4 bases, and 15 bases stayed unmatched. This CDR3 has 16 residues. CDR3 sequence reads: CASNSPSAGARETQYF. The CDR3 DNA sequence: TGTGCCAGCAACTCCCCCTCTGCGGGAGCGCGAGAGACCCAGTACTTC.

CDR3 nucleotide sequence: TGTGCCAGCAGCTTGGGCAGGGGGCTAGAGACCCAGTACTTC. It translates to CASSLGRGLETQYF. J is TRBJ2-5 and V is TRBV7-9; TRBD1 aligns across 8 bases. V was clipped by 3 bases and J by 4 bases; unmatched bases: 4. The CDR3 totals 14 residues. Germline loops: CDR1 SEHNR, CDR2 FQNEAQ (reference sequence). Using reference TRBV7-9 and TRBJ2-5 for the parts outside the CDR3, the full variable domain is DTGVSQNPRHKITKRGQNVTFRCDPISEHNRLYWYRQTLGQGPEFLTYFQNEAQLEKSRLLSDRFSAERPKGSFSTLEIQRTEQGDSAMYLCASSLGRGLETQYFGPGTRLLVL.

This chain uses TRBV2 with TRBJ2-7, with TRBD1 matching 8 bases. The CDR3 sequence is 15 residues long. The germline CDR1 and CDR2 sequences are SNHLY and FYNNEI. V shed 3 bases, J shed 2 bases, and the junction held 6 bases outside the gene matches. The CDR3 region has the DNA TGTGCCAGCAGTGATTGGACAGGGACGACCTACGAGCAGTACTTC. Translating gives CASSDWTGTTYEQYF.

This clone was detected only once. The rearrangement joins TRBV7-9 to TRBJ2-2; a possible D gene is TRBD2 (6 bases). CDR1 is SEHNR, CDR2 FQNEAQ, per germline (reference sequence). The CDR3 length is 15 residues. V was shortened by 2 bases and J by 5 bases, with 12 bases between the two germline ends. The CDR3 spells CASSLTGSGTGELFF. As DNA, the CDR3 is TGTGCCAGCAGCTTAACCGGGAGCGGAACCGGGGAGCTGTTTTTT. The full variable domain, with the rest looked up from reference TRBV7-9 and TRBJ2-2, is DTGVSQNPRHKITKRGQNVTFRCDPISEHNRLYWYRQTLGQGPEFLTYFQNEAQLEKSRLLSDRFSAERPKGSFSTLEIQRTEQGDSAMYLCASSLTGSGTGELFFGEGSRLTVL.

As for this clone: This may be a read error, as it is one base from a much larger clone. Other DNA sequences in this sample translate to the same CDR3. J is TRBJ2-1 and V is TRBV19, with a weak D call TRBD2 (6 bases). Germline V lookup: CDR1 LNHDA, CDR2 SQIVND (reference sequence). The CDR3 loop spans 18 amino acids. V was trimmed by 3 bases and J by 8 bases, leaving 26 bases between them. CDR3 bases: TGTGCCAGTAGTATTACTCTTAACCGGGACTCCTGGTTTCATGAGCAGTTCTTC. Protein: CASSITLNRDSWFHEQFF.

CDR3 nucleotides: TGCAGCGGGCTAGGGTGGGAGGCCAAAAACATTCAGTACTTC. Its protein product is CSGLGWEAKNIQYF. This chain links TRBV29-1 with TRBJ2-4, with D maybe TRBD2 (5 bases). CDR3 length: 14 amino acids. With 7 bases removed from V and 1 base from J, the gap between germline ends came to 14 bases. The germline gives CDR1 SQVTM, CDR2 ANQGSEA.

The chain joins TRBV5-4 to TRBJ1-2, with 7 bases that match TRBD1. The CDR3 spans 14 residues. V was clipped by 0 bases and J by 3 bases; unmatched bases: 2. Germline V gene lookup returns CDR1 SGHNT and CDR2 YYREEE (reference sequence). Here the CDR3 DNA reads TGTGCCAGCAGCTTGGGAGGACAGGACTATGGCTACACCTTC. Its translation: CASSLGGQDYGYTF.

The V call is TRBV19, the J call TRBJ2-7; maybe TRBD2 (5 bases). Germline CDR1 is LNHDA and CDR2 is SQIVND (reference sequence). Trimming stripped 7 bases from V and 2 bases from J, with 12 bases between. This CDR3 is 13 amino acids long. CDR3 region: CASNAAGTYEQYF. In DNA, the CDR3 is TGTGCCAGTAACGCGGCGGGTACCTACGAGCAGTACTTC. Full variable domain (missing parts from reference TRBV19 and TRBJ2-7): DGGITQSPKYLFRKEGQNVTLSCEQNLNHDAMYWYRQDPGQGLRLIYYSQIVNDFQKGDIAEGYSVSREKKESFPLTVTSAQKNPTAFYLCASNAAGTYEQYFGPGTRLTVT.

This rearrangement joins TRBV7-9 to TRBJ2-1; D remains unclear. CDR3 length equals 12 residues. CDR1 and CDR2 from the germline V gene are SEHNR and FQNEAQ (reference sequence). The germline V and J ends were trimmed by 1 base and 9 bases, with 7 bases remaining between them. The CDR3 sequence is CASSLVSAEQFF. CDR3 nucleotides: TGTGCCAGCAGCTTAGTCAGCGCTGAGCAGTTCTTC.

The V call is TRBV7-9, the J call TRBJ1-4; 10 nucleotides line up with TRBD1. This CDR3 is 16 amino acids long. J was trimmed by 6 bases and V by 5 bases; bases with no gene match: 9. Looked up from germline, CDR1 is SEHNR and CDR2 is FQNEAQ (reference sequence). In nucleotides, the CDR3 is TGTGCCAGCAGCCTATATGGGGGACAGGGGTATGAAAAACTGTTTTTT. Translating gives CASSLYGGQGYEKLFF.

The J gene is TRBJ1-1, the V gene TRBV9, with unresolved D. The V gene lost 0 bases and the J gene lost 1 base, with 7 bases spanning the gap. CDR3 length equals 14 residues. Germline CDR1 reads SGDLS; CDR2 reads YYNGEE. The CDR3 sequence is CASSVDVGNTEAFF. CDR3 nucleotides: TGTGCCAGCAGCGTAGATGTCGGGAACACTGAAGCTTTCTTT.

The chain combines TRBV7-2 with TRBJ1-6, with D possibly being TRBD1 (5 bases). Germline V gene sequence: CDR1 SGHTA, CDR2 FQGNSA. CDR3 length equals 15 residues. V was clipped by 5 bases and J by 7 bases, with 15 bases between them. CDR3 sequence reads: CASSPEQVLNSPLHF. The DNA for the CDR3 is TGTGCCAGCAGCCCGGAACAGGTTTTGAATTCACCCCTCCACTTT.

The J gene is TRBJ1-5, the V gene TRBV9; D is uncertain. V lost 0 bases to trimming and J lost 5 bases, with 9 bases between them. The CDR3 runs 14 residues. Germline CDR1 and CDR2: SGDLS and YYNGEE. CDR3 residues: CASSVEGTDQPQHF. The CDR3 nucleotides read TGTGCCAGCAGCGTAGAAGGCACAGATCAGCCCCAGCATTTT.

J is TRBJ1-1 and V is TRBV2, with 9 bases that match TRBD1. Trimming at V came to 7 bases and at J to 6 bases, leaving 6 bases not matched to a gene. CDR3 length: 13 residues. Germline-derived CDR1 and CDR2 are SNHLY and FYNNEI. The CDR3 sequence is CASMGQGWAEAFF. For the CDR3, the DNA is TGTGCCAGCATGGGACAGGGTTGGGCTGAAGCTTTCTTT.